The 8 T cell receptor beta chains reported below all come from one sample, sequenced in a study of response to subunit inactivated influenza vaccine. MiXCR, applied by TCRdb to the RT-PCR reads, yields one record per CDR3 protein. This sample yields 180,000 or so distinct CDR3 sequences, of which approximately 12% are seen a single time; about 31% belongs to the top ten. The same data also went into a second study, on T cells expressing NK-cell markers. That work contributes: Making the TCR beta cDNA relied on 5'RACE template switching with UMIs.

This specimen consisted of CD8+ T cells sorted from PBMCs, obtained 12 days after vaccination. The receptors shown here come from a man in his fifties or sixties who received an inactivated influenza vaccine.

A few counts support this clonotype. This chain links TRBV30 with TRBJ2-1; a possible D gene is TRBD1 (6 bases). V lost 5 bases, J lost 10 bases, and 12 bases lay in between. The CDR3 loop spans 11 amino acids. From germline, CDR1 is GTSNPN and CDR2 SVGIG (reference sequence). The chain's CDR3 is CAWGWGTEQFF. Here the CDR3 DNA reads TGTGCCTGGGGGTGGGGGACAGAGCAGTTCTTC.

This clonotype was counted between two and nine times. The chain carries TRBV20-1 and TRBJ2-1, with 7 positions matching TRBD2. The V segment lost 7 bases and the J segment 3 bases; nucleotides outside the gene matches: 9. Per germline, CDR1 DFQATT and CDR2 SNEGSKA (reference sequence). The CDR3 is made up of 14 amino acids. CDR3 DNA sequence: TGCAGTGGAGGACTAGTGGGAGTCTACAATGAGCAGTTCTTC. Translation: CSGGLVGVYNEQFF.

There are many counts of this clonotype. J is TRBJ1-2 and V is TRBV6-2 or TRBV6-3; D is unresolved. The CDR3 consists of 11 residues. Germline V lookup: CDR1 MNHEY, CDR2 SVGEGT. V lost 0 bases, J lost 4 bases, and 0 bases lay in between. CDR3 region: CASSYSYGYTF. CDR3 coding DNA: TGTGCCAGCAGTTACTCCTATGGCTACACCTTC.

The chain employs TRBV7-6 and TRBJ2-1, with 8 nucleotides matching TRBD2. The CDR3 runs 15 residues. In germline, CDR1 is SGHVS, CDR2 FNYEAQ. V dropped 5 bases and J dropped 6; count of bases not matched to a gene: 9. CDR3 nucleotide sequence: TGTGCCAGCAGCGTTCTAGCGGGCCCAGGCAATGAGCAGTTCTTC. Translation: CASSVLAGPGNEQFF.

This clonotype was seen more than once but under ten times. V gene TRBV28 combines with J gene TRBJ1-5; D not certain. The germline gives CDR1 MDHEN, CDR2 SYDVKM. Trimming took off 11 bases at V and 3 bases at J, with 11 bases between the two ends. The CDR3 is 12 residues long. The DNA of the CDR3 is TGTGCCGGAAGCGTACTCAATCAGCCCCAGCATTTT. Its protein is CAGSVLNQPQHF.

This clonotype was counted only a few times. The chain links TRBV20-1 to TRBJ2-1; a possible D gene is TRBD1 (5 bases). The V gene lost 2 bases and the J gene lost 14 bases, with 10 bases spanning the gap. CDR1 is DFQATT and CDR2 is SNEGSKA in the germline V gene (reference sequence). There are 10 residues in the CDR3. The CDR3 coding sequence is TGCAGTGCTAGACCAGGGCCGGAGTTCTTC. Translation: CSARPGPEFF.

V is TRBV6-2 or TRBV6-3 and J is TRBJ2-3; D uncertain. Germline-derived CDR1 and CDR2 are MNHEY and SVGEGT. V was cut by 0 bases and J by 5 bases, with 3 bases left in between. The CDR3 consists of 12 residues. The CDR3, as DNA: TGTGCCAGCAGTTACTCCGGAGATACGCAGTATTTT. Amino acid sequence: CASSYSGDTQYF.

The chain has TRBV12-3 or TRBV12-4 and TRBJ1-1, with D perhaps TRBD1 (5 bases). The germline V and J ends were trimmed by 2 bases and 4 bases, with 11 bases remaining between them. The CDR3 spans 14 residues. CDR3 protein: CASSLMGPSTEAFF. In nucleotides, the CDR3 is TGTGCCAGCAGTTTAATGGGGCCGAGCACTGAAGCTTTCTTT.